Below are 27 T cell receptor beta chains sequenced from a single sample in a study of Ad26.COV2.S vaccination and SARS-CoV-2 variants. The method was immunoSEQ multiplex PCR; TCRdb's version includes in-frame clones alone and lacks a portion of them. Counted here are a few hundred thousand clones, roughly 88% occurring once; the ten biggest clones make up 3.6%. Described treatment: around 19 received Ad26.COV2.S at low or high dose, single or two shots; 5 received placebo; per-sample allocation not given. Following the first vaccine or placebo injection, samples were taken on day 63. Source: peripheral blood, taken in a trial of Ad26.COV2.S vaccine versus placebo. The receptors here all came from a person between 18 and 65 years old who received the Ad26.COV2.S COVID-19 vaccine or a placebo.

This sequence joins TRBV11-2 and TRBJ2-3; TRBD2 is a possible D gene (6 bases). V lost 8 bases and J lost 6, with 21 bases in between. Germline assignment: CDR1 SGHAT and CDR2 FQNNGV. The CDR3 extends over 15 amino acids. The CDR3 region is CASSDTLGDWDTQYF. In DNA form, the CDR3 reads TGTGCCAGCTCAGACACGCTAGGGGACTGGGATACGCAGTATTTT.

The chain combines TRBV9 with TRBJ1-1, with D possibly being TRBD1 (5 bases). The V gene's germline CDR1 is SGDLS and CDR2 YYNGEE. The CDR3 is made up of 15 amino acids. V lost 0 bases and J 5 bases, leaving 14 bases between the germline ends. The CDR3 bases are TGTGCCAGCAGCGTAGGGCAGGGAACTAAGACTGAAGCTTTCTTT. Amino acid sequence: CASSVGQGTKTEAFF.

V usage is TRBV7-9 and J usage is TRBJ2-1, with 7 bases identical to TRBD2. V lost 5 bases and J lost 6; bases outside the gene matches: 13. CDR3 length: 16 amino acids. Germline V gives CDR1 SEHNR, CDR2 FQNEAQ (reference sequence). The CDR3 nucleotides are TGTGCCAGCAGCCCACAGAGGGCTAGCGGCACCAATGAGCAGTTCTTC. It is translated as CASSPQRASGTNEQFF.

The V call is TRBV18, the J call TRBJ1-4; possibly TRBD1 for D (5 bases). The ends were cut back, 1 base at V and 3 bases at J, with 18 bases in the middle. The CDR3 extends over 18 amino acids. The germline V gene has CDR1 KGHSH and CDR2 LQKENI. The CDR3 region has the DNA TGTGCCAGCTCACCACAGGTCCGGGGACGTCCTTCTAATGAAAAACTGTTTTTT. Its translation: CASSPQVRGRPSNEKLFF. Using reference TRBV18 and TRBJ1-4 for the parts outside the CDR3, the full variable domain is NAGVMQNPRHLVRRRGQEARLRCSPMKGHSHVYWYRQLPEEGLKFMVYLQKENIIDESGMPKERFSAEFPKEGPSILRIQQVVRGDSAAYFCASSPQVRGRPSNEKLFFGSGTQLSVL.

This chain links TRBV7-9 with TRBJ2-3; 11 bases fit TRBD2. This CDR3 is 16 amino acids long. The germline CDR1 and CDR2 sequences are SEHNR and FQNEAQ (reference sequence). V shed 2 bases and J 2 bases; nucleotides not matched to a gene: 3. CDR3 residues: CASSLLAGGITDTQYF. In DNA, the CDR3 is TGTGCCAGCAGCTTACTAGCGGGGGGAATCACAGATACGCAGTATTTT. The whole variable domain, remainder taken from reference TRBV7-9 and TRBJ2-3, is DTGVSQNPRHKITKRGQNVTFRCDPISEHNRLYWYRQTLGQGPEFLTYFQNEAQLEKSRLLSDRFSAERPKGSFSTLEIQRTEQGDSAMYLCASSLLAGGITDTQYFGPGTRLTVL.

This rearrangement joins TRBV7-9 to TRBJ1-6; TRBD1 matches 11 bases. CDR1 is SEHNR, CDR2 FQNEAQ, per germline (reference sequence). V was clipped by 4 bases and J by 7 bases; unmatched bases: 3. CDR3 length equals 15 residues. CDR3 nucleotide sequence: TGTGCCAGCAGCTCAGGGACAGGGGGGAATTCACCCCTCCACTTT. It codes for CASSSGTGGNSPLHF.

This clone was counted once. The chain links TRBV13 to TRBJ1-6; D gene uncertain. Per the germline V gene, CDR1 is PRHDT and CDR2 is FYEKMQ (reference sequence). Trimming shortened V by 4 bases and J by 0 bases, and 10 bases separated the two germline ends. The CDR3 runs to 16 residues. DNA of the CDR3: TGTGCCAGCAGCTCCCTGACTAGCTCCTATAATTCACCCCTCCACTTT. This translates into CASSSLTSSYNSPLHF.

The chain links TRBV5-1 to TRBJ2-3, with 7 bases fitting TRBD2. Unmatched junction bases numbered 6, after V lost 4 bases and J lost 4 bases. The V gene's germline CDR1 is SGHRS and CDR2 YFSETQ. This CDR3 is 14 amino acids long. The CDR3 sequence: CASSLSRGADTQYF. The CDR3 bases are TGCGCCAGCAGCCTCTCCCGGGGGGCAGATACGCAGTATTTT.

The chain employs TRBV28 and TRBJ2-3, with a weak D call TRBD2 (7 bases). Germline assignment: CDR1 MDHEN and CDR2 SYDVKM. V lost 8 bases and J lost 7, with 16 bases in between. The CDR3 has 13 residues. CDR3 protein: CASGGGSVYTQYF. DNA of the CDR3: TGTGCCAGCGGCGGGGGCTCGGTTTATACGCAGTATTTT.

This clone was detected ten times or more. V is TRBV28 and J is TRBJ1-4; no reliable D call. With 6 bases removed from V and 11 bases from J, the gap between germline ends came to 19 bases. This CDR3 is built from 14 residues. Germline V gene sequence: CDR1 MDHEN, CDR2 SYDVKM. CDR3 coding DNA: TGTGCCAGCAGACCCACGACACCCGAATGGAAACTGTTTTTT. This translates into CASRPTTPEWKLFF.

The rearrangement uses TRBV11-3 and TRBJ2-1, with 7 bases that match TRBD1. J was trimmed by 4 bases and V by 5 bases; bases with no gene match: 8. There are 15 residues in the CDR3. Looked up from germline, CDR1 is SGHNT and CDR2 is YENEEA. This CDR3 is CASSPQTGLYNEQFF. Here the CDR3 DNA reads TGTGCCAGCAGCCCCCAGACAGGGTTATACAATGAGCAGTTCTTC.

The V and J genes are TRBV27 and TRBJ2-5; 14 nucleotides align to TRBD2. V dropped 10 bases and J dropped 2; count of bases not matched to a gene: 9. The length of the CDR3 is 16 residues. Germline V gene data show CDR1 as MNHEY and CDR2 as SMNVEV (reference sequence). The CDR3 DNA reads as TGTGCCACGGCCCATGGACTAGCGGGGGGACAAGAGACCCAGTACTTC. This sequence encodes CATAHGLAGGQETQYF.

The chain is built from TRBV4-1 and TRBJ2-5; TRBD2 is a possible D gene (6 bases). V was trimmed by 4 bases and J by 4 bases, leaving 16 bases between them. The CDR3 contains 15 residues. Germline-derived CDR1 and CDR2 are MGHRA and YSYEKL. The CDR3 DNA sequence: TGCGCCAGCAGCCTCGGGCGGGGACGGGGAGAGACCCAGTACTTC. This gives the protein CASSLGRGRGETQYF.

The chain employs TRBV5-8 and TRBJ2-2, with D possibly being TRBD1 or TRBD2 (6 bases each). V dropped 4 bases and J dropped 5 bases, with 24 bases sitting between them. CDR1 and CDR2 from the germline V gene are SGHTS and YDEGEE. CDR3 size: 18 residues. The CDR3 region has the DNA TGTGCCAGCAGCCCTAGTTTTTTAACAGGGAGGTCGACCGGGGAGCTGTTTTTT. It codes for CASSPSFLTGRSTGELFF.

The chain has TRBV2 and TRBJ1-3; 10 nucleotides line up with TRBD1. J gave up 2 bases and V 6 bases, and 4 bases lay outside the gene matches. Germline V gives CDR1 SNHLY, CDR2 FYNNEI. The CDR3 sequence is 15 residues long. The CDR3 protein is CASRTDRGAGNTIYF. As DNA, the CDR3 is TGTGCCAGCAGGACGGACAGGGGGGCTGGAAACACCATATATTTT.

Note on this clone: This specimen includes other DNA sequences encoding the same CDR3. V usage is TRBV5-1 and J usage is TRBJ2-3; 8 nucleotides match TRBD2. CDR3 length: 16 residues. Germline lookup yields CDR1 SGHRS and CDR2 YFSETQ. The V gene end was trimmed by 3 bases and the J gene end by 1 base; junction bases not matched to a gene: 7. This CDR3 is CASSSGTSGGTDTQYF. The CDR3 nucleotides read TGCGCCAGCAGCTCGGGTACTAGCGGTGGCACAGATACGCAGTATTTT.

The CDR3 DNA follows: TGTGCCAGTAGTACCGTTAGGGGGGGCCCCTACAATGAGCAGTTCTTC. Amino acid sequence: CASSTVRGGPYNEQFF. This chain uses TRBV19 with TRBJ2-1, with D possibly TRBD2 on 7 matching bases. CDR3 size: 16 residues. V was cut by 4 bases and J by 2 bases, with 15 bases left in between. CDR1 is LNHDA, CDR2 SQIVND, per germline (reference sequence).

The chain combines TRBV7-2 with TRBJ2-5; TRBD1 might be the D (6 bases). Germline V gene lookup returns CDR1 SGHTA and CDR2 FQGNSA. CDR3 length: 13 amino acids. The ends were cut back, 2 bases at V and 5 bases at J, with 9 bases in the middle. The CDR3 is CASSLNQGETQYF. The CDR3 DNA is TGTGCCAGCAGCTTAAATCAGGGGGAGACCCAGTACTTC.

The V gene is TRBV24-1, the J gene TRBJ2-2, with D possibly being TRBD1 or TRBD2 (5 bases each). The length of the CDR3 is 14 residues. Germline V gene lookup returns CDR1 KGHDR and CDR2 SFDVKD. V was pared by 9 bases and J by 2 bases, with 12 bases between. The CDR3 loop is CATGRDQNTGELFF. Written as DNA, the CDR3 is TGTGCCACCGGCCGGGACCAAAACACCGGGGAGCTGTTTTTT.

The chain has TRBV7-2 and TRBJ2-2; D ambiguous. This CDR3 is built from 15 residues. Germline V gene data show CDR1 as SGHTA and CDR2 as FQGNSA. V shed 0 bases and J shed 4 bases, with 9 bases lying between them. The chain's CDR3 is CASSLAPWGTGELFF. The CDR3 DNA follows: TGTGCCAGCAGCTTAGCCCCTTGGGGCACCGGGGAGCTGTTTTTT.

This chain uses TRBV7-8 with TRBJ2-1, with 10 bases identical to TRBD1. V trimming: 0 bases; J trimming: 7 bases; junction bases outside the gene matches: 9. The CDR3 is made up of 17 amino acids. Germline V gene sequence: CDR1 SGHVS, CDR2 FQNEAQ. The CDR3 reads CASSLARGGTGENEQFF. In nucleotides, the CDR3 is TGTGCCAGCAGCTTAGCCCGAGGGGGGACAGGGGAAAATGAGCAGTTCTTC.

This clone was found a few times. The chain couples TRBV10-1 to TRBJ2-7, with D unresolved. The germline CDR1 and CDR2 sequences are WNHNN and SYGVQD (reference sequence). The V and J ends lost 4 bases and 7 bases respectively, with 11 bases between them. The CDR3 runs to 12 residues. CDR3: CASSVGGGEQYF. The CDR3 nucleotides are TGCGCCAGCAGTGTCGGTGGTGGGGAGCAGTACTTC.

This chain links TRBV6-2 or TRBV6-3 with TRBJ2-1; the D is unclear. The V end was cut by 5 bases, the J end by 8 bases, with 7 bases between. Germline V CDR1 and CDR2: MNHEY, SVGEGT. The CDR3 sequence is 11 residues long. The CDR3 loop is CASSESDEQFF. The CDR3 region has the DNA TGTGCCAGCAGTGAGAGCGATGAGCAGTTCTTC.

The chain links TRBV30 to TRBJ1-1; possibly TRBD1 for D (6 bases). The CDR3 covers 14 residues. Between the trimmed V and J ends, which lost 2 bases and 0 bases, there was a span of 10 bases. Germline V gene data show CDR1 as GTSNPN and CDR2 as SVGIG (reference sequence). CDR3 protein: CAWSKGTLNTEAFF. CDR3 DNA sequence: TGTGCCTGGAGTAAAGGGACACTGAACACTGAAGCTTTCTTT.

In the case of this clone: Additional DNA sequences in this sample encode the identical CDR3. The J gene is TRBJ1-5, the V gene TRBV30; D gene unclear. The CDR3 has 13 amino acids. Trimming removed 0 bases at V and 0 bases at J, with 3 bases between. From germline, CDR1 is GTSNPN and CDR2 SVGIG (reference sequence). CDR3 DNA sequence: TGTGCCTGGAGTGTAGGTAGCAATCAGCCCCAGCATTTT. Amino acid sequence: CAWSVGSNQPQHF.

The gene calls are TRBV7-9 and TRBJ2-1, with D possibly matching TRBD2 (8 bases). This CDR3 comprises 16 residues. In germline, CDR1 is SEHNR, CDR2 FQNEAQ (reference sequence). Trimming stripped 6 bases from V and 0 bases from J, with 15 bases between. The CDR3 coding sequence is TGTGCCAGCAGAGATAGCGGGGACAGCTCCTACAATGAGCAGTTCTTC. Encoded protein: CASRDSGDSSYNEQFF.

As regards this clone: Other DNA sequences in this sample translate to the same CDR3. The chain is built from TRBV11-1 and TRBJ2-2; TRBD1 agrees at 7 bases. The CDR3 runs 14 residues. Germline CDR1 SGHAT, CDR2 FQDESV (reference sequence). J lost 4 bases, V lost 5 bases, and 4 bases had no gene match. The CDR3 DNA follows: TGTGCCAGCAGCCCTCGGACAGGCACCGGGGAGCTGTTTTTT. This codes for CASSPRTGTGELFF.